A selection of T cell receptor beta chains follows, all from one sample in a study of cytomegalovirus exposure and HLA in healthy donors. Method: immunoSEQ multiplex PCR; TCRdb's copy keeps in-frame clones and lacks some. The sample includes 140,000 to 150,000 clones, around 84% of them seen just once. The material sequenced was PBMCs. The source is a boy between 2 and 10 years old in good health and CMV-seronegative. The CDR3 runs from the conserved cysteine through the conserved F or W. The order of the fields is clone size, V gene, D gene, J gene, CDR3 DNA, CDR3 protein. A D gene is named only where the DNA matches it firmly. A clone size is listed for some rows: how often the clone was seen (once, few, many), or a class if it is expanded.

-,TRBV7-3,-,TRBJ2-5,TGTGCCAGCAGCTTATACGCGCGAGAGACCCAGTACTTC,CASSLYARETQYF
few,TRBV4-1,TRBD2,TRBJ2-7,TGCGCCAGCAGCCCGTACAGACTAGCTATGCCCGAGCAGTACTTC,CASSPYRLAMPEQYF
few,TRBV6-4,TRBD1,TRBJ1-6,TGTGCCAGCAGTGACACCGGGACAGGGAATTCACCCCTCCACTTT,CASSDTGTGNSPLHF
-,TRBV9,-,TRBJ2-3,TGTGCCAGCAGCTCCACCCCCACGCCGGTAGATACGCAGTATTTT,CASSSTPTPVDTQYF
-,TRBV7-9,TRBD1,TRBJ1-1,TGTGCCAGCAGCTCCAGGGGACAGGCTAATGAAGCTTTCTTT,CASSSRGQANEAFF
-,TRBV13,TRBD1,TRBJ2-1,TGTGCCAGCAGCTTCAGACACCTCACAGGGGGTAATGAGCAGTTCTTC,CASSFRHLTGGNEQFF
-,TRBV6-1,TRBD1,TRBJ2-4,TGTGCCAGCAGTGAAGGACAGGGCGGCATTCAGTACTTC,CASSEGQGGIQYF
-,TRBV9,-,TRBJ2-1,TGTGCCAGCAGCCCCGTAGGGGGGGTGGTTAACAATGAGCAGTTCTTC,CASSPVGGVVNNEQFF
-,TRBV30,-,TRBJ2-1,TGTGCCTGGAACCAGGGTTCTGAGCAGTTCTTC,CAWNQGSEQFF
-,TRBV18,TRBD1,TRBJ1-5,TGTGCCAGCTCCCCTGGGACAGGCAATCAGCCCCAGCATTTT,CASSPGTGNQPQHF
-,TRBV10-3,TRBD1,TRBJ1-2,TGTGCCACCTACCTAGGGGGCCTGGAGGATGGCTACACCTTC,CATYLGGLEDGYTF
-,TRBV5-1,-,TRBJ2-1,TGCGCCAGCAGCTTGGGGGAAGGGGGGCAGTTCTTC,CASSLGEGGQFF
-,TRBV5-1,-,TRBJ2-1,TGCGCCAGCAGCTTAGGGGGTTTCCACAATGAGCAGTTCTTC,CASSLGGFHNEQFF
-,TRBV2,TRBD1,TRBJ2-2,TGTGCCAGCAGCCGGGACAGCTTTCAATGGAACACCGGGGAGCTGTTTTTT,CASSRDSFQWNTGELFF
-,TRBV5-4,-,TRBJ2-1,TGTGCCAGCAGCTTGCTCGGGAGAGCCCACAATGAGCAGTTCTTC,CASSLLGRAHNEQFF
-,TRBV18,-,TRBJ1-1,TGTGCCAGCTCACCGTCGAGGGACACTGAAGCTTTCTTT,CASSPSRDTEAFF
-,TRBV5-1,-,TRBJ1-1,TGCGCCAGCAGCGTGGACATAATGAACACTGAAGCTTTCTTT,CASSVDIMNTEAFF
-,TRBV14,TRBD1,TRBJ1-3,TGTGCCAGCAGCCCCCTAGGAGTCGGGACAGGGGCCGCAAACGCTGGAAACACCATATATTTT,CASSPLGVGTGAANAGNTIYF
-,TRBV10-1,-,TRBJ2-3,TGCGCCAGAATACAACAGGGTTGTTGGTACACAGATACGCAGTATTTT,CARIQQGCWYTDTQYF
-,TRBV19,TRBD2,TRBJ2-7,TGTGCCAGTAGCTCGGGGAGTAGCGGGTCCTACGAGCAGTACTTC,CASSSGSSGSYEQYF
-,TRBV11-3,TRBD1,TRBJ2-7,TGTGCCAGCAGCCCCAGGACAGGGAGCTCCTACGAGCAGTACTTC,CASSPRTGSSYEQYF
-,TRBV5-4,-,TRBJ2-3,TGTGCCAGCAGCTCCATATCAATTCTAGATAGCACAGATACGCAGTATTTT,CASSSISILDSTDTQYF
-,TRBV9,TRBD1,TRBJ2-3,TGTGCCAGCAGCGTCCGGACAGGGGGCGCGACAGATACGCAGTATTTT,CASSVRTGGATDTQYF
-,TRBV28,-,TRBJ1-2,TGTGCCAGCGGTGGGACAACACTGTACGGCTACACCTTC,CASGGTTLYGYTF
-,TRBV7-2,-,TRBJ1-4,TGTGCCAGCAGCTTATCAGGGATTAATGAAAAACTGTTTTTT,CASSLSGINEKLFF
-,TRBV7-8,-,TRBJ1-5,TGTGCCAGCAGCTTAGGTAAGGGGCTTGGGGAGCCCCAGCATTTT,CASSLGKGLGEPQHF
few,TRBV2,-,TRBJ2-7,TGTGCCAGCAGTGTTCGTCAGGTGGGCGAGCAGTACTTC,CASSVRQVGEQYF
-,TRBV18,-,TRBJ1-6,TGTGCCAGCTCACCCTCCCCGGAAGGGCGGGGGACCCGCCCAAATTCACCCCTCCACTTT,CASSPSPEGRGTRPNSPLHF
-,TRBV27,TRBD2,TRBJ2-7,TGTGCCAGCAGATATGGGACTAGCGCCTCCTACGAGCAGTACTTC,CASRYGTSASYEQYF
-,TRBV28,TRBD1,TRBJ1-5,TGTGCCAGCGTAGACAGGGCCGGTAGCAATCAGCCCCAGCATTTT,CASVDRAGSNQPQHF
-,TRBV7-9,TRBD1,TRBJ2-7,TGTGCCAGCAGTTCCCCCGGGACAGGGGGCGGACGGTACTTC,CASSSPGTGGGRYF
-,TRBV7-7,-,TRBJ1-1,TGTGCCAGCAGTCCCGTTAGGGAGGACACTGAAGCTTTCTTT,CASSPVREDTEAFF
-,TRBV18,TRBD1,TRBJ2-1,TGTGCCAGCTCGACAGGGGTTAACAATGAGCAGTTCTTC,CASSTGVNNEQFF